This is a list of T cell receptor beta chains from one sample in a study of blood T cell repertoires in COVID-19. The protocol was immunoSEQ multiplex PCR, while the TCRdb copy is restricted to in-frame clones and leaves out a portion. The data show about 300,000 clones, with approximately 89% seen just once and roughly 6.9% held by the top ten. Sequencing used peripheral blood. These receptors originate from a woman younger than 45 who had recovered from COVID-19. Both conserved end residues are part of each CDR3. A D gene is named only where the DNA matches it firmly. Rows give clone size only sometimes, using once, few, many, or a class for an expanded clone.

j_gene | abundance | v_gene | d_gene | CDR3nt | CDR3aa
TRBJ1-2 | . | TRBV14 | TRBD1 | TGTGCCAGCAGCCAAGATTTCCAGGGGGCGGGTGGCTACACCTTC | CASSQDFQGAGGYTF
TRBJ2-2 | few | TRBV15 | TRBD1 | TGTGCCACCAACACCGGGACAGGGGGACGTACCGGGGAGCTGTTTTTT | CATNTGTGGRTGELFF
TRBJ2-1 | . | TRBV4-2 | . | TGTGCCAGCGGGGTCCAAGACAGCTTTAACTATGAGCAGTTCTTC | CASGVQDSFNYEQFF
TRBJ1-5 | . | TRBV4-2 | . | TGTGCCAGCAGCGAACGGGCAGGGGACAATCAGCCCCAGCATTTT | CASSERAGDNQPQHF
TRBJ1-5 | few | TRBV7-9 | . | TGTGCCAGCAGCAATACAGGCCCCGGCAATCAGCCCCAGCATTTT | CASSNTGPGNQPQHF
TRBJ1-2 | few | TRBV5-8 | . | TGTGCCAGCAGCCCCAGGGGCTATGGCTACACCTTC | CASSPRGYGYTF
TRBJ1-1 | . | TRBV20-1 | . | TGCAGTGCTAGTGTTAGTACGAGCACGATGAACACTGAAGCTTTCTTT | CSASVSTSTMNTEAFF
TRBJ2-5 | . | TRBV20-1 | . | TGCAGTGCTAGTTACTATCAAGAGACCCAGTACTTC | CSASYYQETQYF
TRBJ1-6 | . | TRBV7-9 | . | TGTGCCAGCAGCCCGGGACTGTATAATTCACCCCTCCACTTT | CASSPGLYNSPLHF
TRBJ1-1 | . | TRBV6-2/TRBV6-3 | . | TGTGCCAGCAGCGCCAGGGCTGAAGCTTTCTTT | CASSARAEAFF
TRBJ1-2 | . | TRBV28 | . | TGTGCCAGCAATTTTGTTCACAGCTATGGCTACACCTTC | CASNFVHSYGYTF
TRBJ2-1 | . | TRBV4-2 | TRBD2 | TGTGCCAGCAGCCAAGTTCACAGCGGGGGGTCCCCCAATGAGCAGTTCTTC | CASSQVHSGGSPNEQFF
TRBJ2-7 | once | TRBV7-2 | TRBD1 | TGTGCCAGCAGCTCCCGGGACAGGACCTACGAGCAGTACTTC | CASSSRDRTYEQYF
TRBJ1-5 | . | TRBV30 | TRBD1 | TGTGCCTGTTCGGGACAGGGAGGGAGTCAGCCCCAGCATTTT | CACSGQGGSQPQHF
TRBJ1-1 | . | TRBV19 | . | TGTGCCAGTAGTATAGCGACAGCGAACACTGAAGCTTTCTTT | CASSIATANTEAFF
TRBJ2-6 | . | TRBV5-8 | . | TGTGCCAGCAGCTCGACAGGTGGGGCCAACGTCCTGACTTTC | CASSSTGGANVLTF
TRBJ2-2 | . | TRBV6-5 | . | TGTGCCAGCATGAGGCCACGCGGGGAGCTGTTTTTT | CASMRPRGELFF
TRBJ1-2 | . | TRBV28 | . | TGTGCCAGCAGTTTAGGAGGGCATACTAACTATGGCTACACCTTC | CASSLGGHTNYGYTF
TRBJ1-6 | . | TRBV6-2/TRBV6-3 | TRBD1 | TGTGCCAGCAGTTTTCGGCGGACAGGGTCACCCCTCCACTTT | CASSFRRTGSPLHF
TRBJ2-7 | many | TRBV6-4 | TRBD1 | TGTGCCAGCAGTGACCCTCCCGGGACAGGGACCTTTTGGGAGCAGTACTTC | CASSDPPGTGTFWEQYF
TRBJ1-6 | . | TRBV6-2/TRBV6-3 | . | TGTGCCAGCAGTTACCCTGGGCAGACTACCGATAATTCACCCCTCCACTTT | CASSYPGQTTDNSPLHF
TRBJ1-2 | . | TRBV2 | . | TGTGCCAGCAGTGCCTGGCTGAAGACTAACTATGGCTACACCTTC | CASSAWLKTNYGYTF
TRBJ2-2 | . | TRBV6-4 | . | TGTGCCAGCAGTTTAGACAGTGCCTCCGGCGGGGAGCTGTTTTTT | CASSLDSASGGELFF
TRBJ2-3 | . | TRBV29-1 | TRBD2 | TGCAGCGTTGAACTGACTAGCGGGCTAACAGATACGCAGTATTTT | CSVELTSGLTDTQYF
TRBJ2-7 | once | TRBV14 | TRBD1 | TGTGCCAGCAGCCAACCTCGGGACAGATCCTACGAGCAGTACTTC | CASSQPRDRSYEQYF
TRBJ2-3 | . | TRBV2 | . | TGTGCCAGCAGAGGTAGGACAGATCTAAAAGATACGCAGTATTTT | CASRGRTDLKDTQYF
TRBJ2-6 | . | TRBV7-2 | . | TGTGCCAGCCGTCTGGGGCCTGGGGCCAACGTCCTGACTTTC | CASRLGPGANVLTF
TRBJ2-2 | . | TRBV28 | . | TGTGCCAGCAGTTTTCCTCGCACCGGGGAGCTGTTTTTT | CASSFPRTGELFF
TRBJ2-1 | . | TRBV6-4 | TRBD2 | TGTGCCAGCAGTGACTCAGGACTAGCCGACAATGAGCAGTTCTTC | CASSDSGLADNEQFF
TRBJ2-7 | . | TRBV4-2 | TRBD2 | TGTGCCAGCAGCCCCGGGGGGGGGTTGAGCTCCTACGAGCAGTACTTC | CASSPGGGLSSYEQYF
TRBJ2-1 | once | TRBV6-6 | . | TGTGCCAGCACCATCCAGGTTAGCGGTAACAATGAGCAGTTCTTC | CASTIQVSGNNEQFF
TRBJ1-6 | . | TRBV19 | TRBD1 | TGTGCCAGTAGTACGACAGGGGGGCGATCACCCCTCCACTTT | CASSTTGGRSPLHF
TRBJ1-1 | . | TRBV12-3/TRBV12-4 | . | TGTGCCAGCAGCCAGCAGGATTACACTGAAGCTTTCTTT | CASSQQDYTEAFF
TRBJ2-2 | . | TRBV18 | . | TGTGCCAGCTCACGCGACCCCCAGGGCACCGGGGAGCTGTTTTTT | CASSRDPQGTGELFF
TRBJ2-7 | . | TRBV4-1 | . | TGCGCCAGCAGCCAAGGGCCCCTCAGACAAACAGGGCCAACCTACGAGCAGTACTTC | CASSQGPLRQTGPTYEQYF
TRBJ2-7 | . | TRBV7-2 | . | TGTGCCAGCAGCCCAAGGCAGGGTTCGGTCTACGAGCAGTACTTC | CASSPRQGSVYEQYF
TRBJ1-1 | . | TRBV11-2 | . | TGTGCCAGCAGCCAACAGGAGAACACTGAAGCTTTCTTT | CASSQQENTEAFF